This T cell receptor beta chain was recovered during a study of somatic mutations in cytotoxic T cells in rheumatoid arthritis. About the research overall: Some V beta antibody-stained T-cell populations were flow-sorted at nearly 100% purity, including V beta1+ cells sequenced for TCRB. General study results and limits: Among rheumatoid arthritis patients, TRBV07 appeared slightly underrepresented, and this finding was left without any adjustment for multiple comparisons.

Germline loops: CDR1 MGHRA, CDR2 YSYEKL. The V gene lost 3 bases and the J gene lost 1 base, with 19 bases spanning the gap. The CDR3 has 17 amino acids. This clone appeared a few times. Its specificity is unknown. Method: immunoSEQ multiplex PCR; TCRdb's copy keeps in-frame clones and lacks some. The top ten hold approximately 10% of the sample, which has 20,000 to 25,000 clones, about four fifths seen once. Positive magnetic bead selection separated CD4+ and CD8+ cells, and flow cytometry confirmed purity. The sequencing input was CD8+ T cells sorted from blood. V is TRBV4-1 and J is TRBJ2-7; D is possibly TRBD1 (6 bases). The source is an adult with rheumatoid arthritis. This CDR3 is CASSQISPDSLSYEQYF. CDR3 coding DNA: TGCGCCAGCAGCCAGATTTCTCCGGACAGTTTATCCTACGAGCAGTACTTC.